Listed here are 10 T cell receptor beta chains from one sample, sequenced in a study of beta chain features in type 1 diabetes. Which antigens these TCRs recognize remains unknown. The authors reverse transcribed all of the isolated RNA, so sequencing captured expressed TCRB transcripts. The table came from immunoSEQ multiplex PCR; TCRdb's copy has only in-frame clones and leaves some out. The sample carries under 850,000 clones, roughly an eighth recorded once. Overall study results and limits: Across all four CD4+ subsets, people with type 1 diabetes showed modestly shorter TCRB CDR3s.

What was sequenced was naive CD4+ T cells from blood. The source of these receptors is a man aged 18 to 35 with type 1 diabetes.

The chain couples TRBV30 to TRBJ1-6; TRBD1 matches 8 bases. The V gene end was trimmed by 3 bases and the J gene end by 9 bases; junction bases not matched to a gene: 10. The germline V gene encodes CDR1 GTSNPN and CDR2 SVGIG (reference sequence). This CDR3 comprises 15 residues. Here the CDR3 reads CAWSGQGLGFSPLHF. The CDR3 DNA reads TGTGCCTGGAGCGGACAGGGTTTGGGGTTTTCACCCCTCCACTTT.

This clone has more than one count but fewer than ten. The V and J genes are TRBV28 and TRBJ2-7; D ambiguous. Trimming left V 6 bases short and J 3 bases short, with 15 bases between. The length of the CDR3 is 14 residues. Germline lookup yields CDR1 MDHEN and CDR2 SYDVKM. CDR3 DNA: TGTGCCAGCAGAGAGCAAAGCCTAAACTACGAGCAGTACTTC. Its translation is CASREQSLNYEQYF.

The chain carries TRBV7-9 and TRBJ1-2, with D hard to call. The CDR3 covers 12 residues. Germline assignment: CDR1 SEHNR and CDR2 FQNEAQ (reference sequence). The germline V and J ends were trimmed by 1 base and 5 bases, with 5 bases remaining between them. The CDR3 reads CASSLGPYGYTF. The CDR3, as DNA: TGTGCCAGCAGCTTAGGGCCTTATGGCTACACCTTC.

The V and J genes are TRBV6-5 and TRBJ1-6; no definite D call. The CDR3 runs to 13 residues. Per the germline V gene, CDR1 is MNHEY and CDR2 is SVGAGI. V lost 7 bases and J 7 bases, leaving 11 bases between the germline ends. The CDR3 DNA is TGTGCCAGCAAAAGACTGAGGAATTCACCCCTCCACTTT. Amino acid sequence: CASKRLRNSPLHF.

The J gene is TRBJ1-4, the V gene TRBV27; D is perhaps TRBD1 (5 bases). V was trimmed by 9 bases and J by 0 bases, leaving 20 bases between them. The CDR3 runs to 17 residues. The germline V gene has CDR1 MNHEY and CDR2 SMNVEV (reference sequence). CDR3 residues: CASSSRMGPATNEKLFF. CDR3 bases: TGTGCCAGTTCTTCTCGGATGGGACCTGCAACTAATGAAAAACTGTTTTTT.

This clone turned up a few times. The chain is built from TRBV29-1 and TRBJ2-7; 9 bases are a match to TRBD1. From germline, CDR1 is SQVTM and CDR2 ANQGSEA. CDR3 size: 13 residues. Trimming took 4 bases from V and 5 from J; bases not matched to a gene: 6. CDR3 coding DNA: TGCAGCGTTGCCCGCGACAGGGGGGACGAGCAGTACTTC. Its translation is CSVARDRGDEQYF.

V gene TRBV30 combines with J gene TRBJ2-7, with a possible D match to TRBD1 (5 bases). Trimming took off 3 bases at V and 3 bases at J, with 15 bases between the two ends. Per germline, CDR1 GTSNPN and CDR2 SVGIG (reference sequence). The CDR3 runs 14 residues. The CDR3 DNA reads TGTGCCTGGAGACAACAGGAGAATTTCTACGAGCAGTACTTC. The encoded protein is CAWRQQENFYEQYF.

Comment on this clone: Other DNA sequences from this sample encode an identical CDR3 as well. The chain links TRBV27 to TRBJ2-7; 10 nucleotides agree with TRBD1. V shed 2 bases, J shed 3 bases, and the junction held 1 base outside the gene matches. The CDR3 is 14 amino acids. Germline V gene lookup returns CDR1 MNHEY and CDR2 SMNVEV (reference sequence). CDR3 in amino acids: CASSLGDRGYEQYF. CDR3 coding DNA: TGTGCCAGCAGTTTAGGGGACAGGGGCTACGAGCAGTACTTC.

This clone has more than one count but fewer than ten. The CDR3 nucleotides read TGCAGCGTTGAAGCCTACTCGACAGGGCAAGAGACCCAGTACTTC. As protein: CSVEAYSTGQETQYF. The V call is TRBV29-1, the J call TRBJ2-5; 7 bases agree with TRBD1. The CDR3 is made up of 15 amino acids. CDR1 and CDR2 from the germline V gene are SQVTM and ANQGSEA. V trimming: 1 base; J trimming: 2 bases; junction bases outside the gene matches: 7.

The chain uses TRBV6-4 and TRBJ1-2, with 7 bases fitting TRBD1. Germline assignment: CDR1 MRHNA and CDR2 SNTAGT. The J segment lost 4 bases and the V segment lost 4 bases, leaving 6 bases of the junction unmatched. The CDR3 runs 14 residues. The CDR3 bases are TGTGCCAGCAGTGTAGGGACAGCCGGCTATGGCTACACCTTC. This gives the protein CASSVGTAGYGYTF.